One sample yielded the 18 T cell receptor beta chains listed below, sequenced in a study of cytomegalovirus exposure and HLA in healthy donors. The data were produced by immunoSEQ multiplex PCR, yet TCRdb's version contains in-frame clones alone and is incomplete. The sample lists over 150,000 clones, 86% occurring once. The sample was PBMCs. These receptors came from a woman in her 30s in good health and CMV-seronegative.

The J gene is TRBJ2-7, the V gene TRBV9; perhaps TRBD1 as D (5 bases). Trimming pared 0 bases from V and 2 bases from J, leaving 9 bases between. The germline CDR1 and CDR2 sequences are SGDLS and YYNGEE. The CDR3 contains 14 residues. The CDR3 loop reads CASSVGRATYEQYF. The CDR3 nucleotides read TGTGCCAGCAGCGTAGGCAGGGCAACCTACGAGCAGTACTTC. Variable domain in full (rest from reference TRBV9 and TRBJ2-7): DSGVTQTPKHLITATGQRVTLRCSPRSGDLSVYWYQQSLDQGLQFLIQYYNGEERAKGNILERFSAQQFPDLHSELNLSSLELGDSALYFCASSVGRATYEQYFGPGTRLTVT.

The CDR3 protein is CAWSVGGDSNQPQHF. DNA for the CDR3: TGTGCCTGGAGTGTCGGCGGAGATAGCAATCAGCCCCAGCATTTT. The chain is built from TRBV30 and TRBJ1-5; no clear D gene. V was trimmed by 0 bases and J by 0 bases, leaving 9 bases between them. Germline CDR1 is GTSNPN and CDR2 is SVGIG (reference sequence). This CDR3 spans 15 amino acids.

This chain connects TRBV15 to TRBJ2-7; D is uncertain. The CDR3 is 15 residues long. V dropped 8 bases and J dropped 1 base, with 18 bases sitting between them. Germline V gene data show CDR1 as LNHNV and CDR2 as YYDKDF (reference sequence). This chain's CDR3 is CATSPMAPGSYEQYF. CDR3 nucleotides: TGTGCCACCTCTCCAATGGCCCCGGGTTCCTACGAGCAGTACTTC.

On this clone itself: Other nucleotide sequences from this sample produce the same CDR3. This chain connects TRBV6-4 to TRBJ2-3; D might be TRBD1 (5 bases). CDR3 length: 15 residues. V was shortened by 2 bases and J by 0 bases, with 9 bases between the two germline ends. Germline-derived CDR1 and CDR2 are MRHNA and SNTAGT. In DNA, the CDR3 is TGTGCCAGCAGTGACAGGGGCGCTAGCACAGATACGCAGTATTTT. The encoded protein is CASSDRGASTDTQYF.

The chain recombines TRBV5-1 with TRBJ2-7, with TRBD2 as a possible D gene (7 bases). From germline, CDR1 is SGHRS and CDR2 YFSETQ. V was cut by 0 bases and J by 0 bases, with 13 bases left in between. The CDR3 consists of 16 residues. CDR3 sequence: CASSLAQGGSSYEQYF. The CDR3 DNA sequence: TGCGCCAGCAGCTTGGCACAGGGCGGGAGCTCCTACGAGCAGTACTTC.

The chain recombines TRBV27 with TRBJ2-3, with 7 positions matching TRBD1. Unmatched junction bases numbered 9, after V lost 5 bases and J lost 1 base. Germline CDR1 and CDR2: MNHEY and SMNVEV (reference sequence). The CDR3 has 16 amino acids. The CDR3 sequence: CASSKVGTGGTDTQYF. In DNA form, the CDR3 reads TGTGCCAGCAGTAAAGTCGGTACAGGGGGCACAGATACGCAGTATTTT.

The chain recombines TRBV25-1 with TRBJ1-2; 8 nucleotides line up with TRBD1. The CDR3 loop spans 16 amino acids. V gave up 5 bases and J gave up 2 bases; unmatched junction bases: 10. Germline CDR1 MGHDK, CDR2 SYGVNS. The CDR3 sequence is CASSMKGQEINYGYTF. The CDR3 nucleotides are TGTGCCAGCAGTATGAAGGGACAGGAGATAAACTATGGCTACACCTTC.

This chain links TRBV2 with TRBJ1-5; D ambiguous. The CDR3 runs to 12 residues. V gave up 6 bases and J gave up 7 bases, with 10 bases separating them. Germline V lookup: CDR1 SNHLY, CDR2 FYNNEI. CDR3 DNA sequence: TGTGCCAGCAGGACGAATGAGCAGCCCCAGCATTTT. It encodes CASRTNEQPQHF.

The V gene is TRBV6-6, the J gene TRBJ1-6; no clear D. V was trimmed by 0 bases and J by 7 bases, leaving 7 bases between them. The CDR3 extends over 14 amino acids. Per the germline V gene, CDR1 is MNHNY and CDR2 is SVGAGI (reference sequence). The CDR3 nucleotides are TGTGCCAGCAGTTACTCCGGTATGAATTCACCCCTCCACTTT. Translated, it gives CASSYSGMNSPLHF.

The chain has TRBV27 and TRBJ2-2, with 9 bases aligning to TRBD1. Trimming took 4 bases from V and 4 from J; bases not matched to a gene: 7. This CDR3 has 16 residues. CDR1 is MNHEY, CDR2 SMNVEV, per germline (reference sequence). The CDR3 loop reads CASSSLQTGGTGELFF. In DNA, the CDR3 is TGTGCCAGCAGTTCGCTCCAGACAGGGGGCACCGGGGAGCTGTTTTTT.

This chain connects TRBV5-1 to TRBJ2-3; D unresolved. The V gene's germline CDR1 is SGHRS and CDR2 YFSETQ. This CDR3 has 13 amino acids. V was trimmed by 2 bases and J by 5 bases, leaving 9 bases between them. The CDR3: CASSFYLGDTQYF. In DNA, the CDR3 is TGCGCCAGCAGCTTCTACCTCGGAGATACGCAGTATTTT.

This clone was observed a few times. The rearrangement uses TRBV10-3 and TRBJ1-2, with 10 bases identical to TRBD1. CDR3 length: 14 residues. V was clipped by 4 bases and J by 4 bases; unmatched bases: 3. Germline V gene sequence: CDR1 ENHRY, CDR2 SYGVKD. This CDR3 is CAISGQGASYGYTF. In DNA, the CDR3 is TGTGCCATCAGTGGACAGGGGGCGAGCTATGGCTACACCTTC.

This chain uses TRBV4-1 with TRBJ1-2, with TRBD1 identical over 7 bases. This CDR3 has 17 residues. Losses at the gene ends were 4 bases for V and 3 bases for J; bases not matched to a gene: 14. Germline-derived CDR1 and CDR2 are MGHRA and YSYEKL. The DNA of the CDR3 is TGCGCCAGCAGCCTACGAATTACAGGGGCTCGGGACTATGGCTACACCTTC. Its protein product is CASSLRITGARDYGYTF.

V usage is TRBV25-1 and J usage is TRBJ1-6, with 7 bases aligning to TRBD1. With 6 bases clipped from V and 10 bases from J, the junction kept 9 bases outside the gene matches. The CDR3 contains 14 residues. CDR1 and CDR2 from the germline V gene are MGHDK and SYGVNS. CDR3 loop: CASSSGGYRSPLHF. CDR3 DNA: TGTGCCAGCAGCTCAGGGGGGTACAGGTCACCCCTCCACTTT.

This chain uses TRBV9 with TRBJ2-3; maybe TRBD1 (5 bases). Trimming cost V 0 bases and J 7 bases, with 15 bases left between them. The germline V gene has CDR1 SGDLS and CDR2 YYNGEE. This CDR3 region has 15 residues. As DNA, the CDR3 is TGTGCCAGCAGCGTAGCAGGGATAGCCACGAATACGCAGTATTTT. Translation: CASSVAGIATNTQYF.

This CDR3 is CASSEALLGTDNEKLFF. Written as DNA, the CDR3 is TGTGCCAGCAGTGAAGCGCTTCTGGGGACAGATAATGAAAAACTGTTTTTT. The rearrangement uses TRBV2 and TRBJ1-4; TRBD1 matches at 7 bases. This CDR3 has 17 amino acids. V shed 0 bases and J 4 bases; nucleotides not matched to a gene: 8. CDR1 and CDR2 (germline): SNHLY, FYNNEI. The complete variable domain, with remaining parts taken from reference TRBV2 and TRBJ1-4, reads EPEVTQTPSHQVTQMGQEVILRCVPISNHLYFYWYRQILGQKVEFLVSFYNNEISEKSEIFDDQFSVERPDGSNFTLKIRSTKLEDSAMYFCASSEALLGTDNEKLFFGSGTQLSVL.

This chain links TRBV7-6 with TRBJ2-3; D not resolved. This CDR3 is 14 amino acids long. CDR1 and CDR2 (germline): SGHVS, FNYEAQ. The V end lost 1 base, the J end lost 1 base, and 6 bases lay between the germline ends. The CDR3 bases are TGTGCCAGCAGCTTAGGAGGACGCACAGATACGCAGTATTTT. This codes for CASSLGGRTDTQYF.

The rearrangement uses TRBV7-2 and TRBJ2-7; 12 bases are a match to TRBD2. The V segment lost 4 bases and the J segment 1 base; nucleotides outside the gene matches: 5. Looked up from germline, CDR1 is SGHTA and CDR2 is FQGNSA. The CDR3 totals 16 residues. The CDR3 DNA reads TGTGCCAGCAGCTCCACTAGCGGGGGGCGTTCCTACGAGCAGTACTTC. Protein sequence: CASSSTSGGRSYEQYF. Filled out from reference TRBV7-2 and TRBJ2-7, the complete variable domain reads GAGVSQSPSNKVTEKGKDVELRCDPISGHTALYWYRQSLGQGLEFLIYFQGNSAPDKSGLPSDRFSAERTGGSVSTLTIQRTQQEDSAVYLCASSSTSGGRSYEQYFGPGTRLTVT.